The entry that follows covers one T cell receptor beta chain sequence. Its antigen is not known. The germline V gene has CDR1 SNHLY and CDR2 FYNNEI. The length of the CDR3 is 13 residues. V lost 6 bases to trimming and J lost 2 bases, with 9 bases between them. This entry belongs to a study of Ad26.COV2.S vaccination and SARS-CoV-2 variants. Points from the study as a whole: Similar non-spike TCR breadth was seen in vaccine and placebo recipients.

Treatment indicated: around 19 received Ad26.COV2.S at low or high dose, single or two shots; about 5 received placebo; per-sample allocation not given. Specimen acquisition occurred on day 63 following the initial vaccine or placebo injection. This person who donated was an adult of 18-55 years in Boston. Data came from immunoSEQ multiplex PCR; TCRdb stores just in-frame clones and leaves some out. The sample includes 400,000 to 450,000 clones, 75% to 95% of them seen just once. This TCR derives from a person between 18 and 60 years old who received the Ad26.COV2.S COVID-19 vaccine or a placebo. The gene calls are TRBV2 and TRBJ2-3, with D perhaps TRBD1 (6 bases). The material was peripheral blood, obtained in a trial of Ad26.COV2.S vaccine versus placebo. CDR3 bases: TGTGCCAGCAGATACAGGGCCACAGATACGCAGTATTTT. It encodes CASRYRATDTQYF.